Given below is one T cell receptor beta chain in context. The record originates from a study of cytomegalovirus exposure and HLA in healthy donors. V was cut by 6 bases and J by 4 bases, with 14 bases left in between. CDR1 and CDR2 (germline): SGHRS, YFSETQ. This CDR3 comprises 13 residues. Unrecorded immune exposure was likely among donors, who were nominally healthy when sampled. In the PCR, 60 Vbeta and 13 Jbeta primers were used. Libraries were prepared by immunoSEQ multiplex PCR; TCRdb keeps only in-frame clonotypes and omits some of them. This table has roughly 63,000 clones, roughly 75% appearing once.

V and J are TRBV5-1 and TRBJ2-7; possible D gene TRBD1, 6 bases. Sequencing was performed on PBMCs. The clonotype was recovered from a woman aged 40 to 50 in good health and CMV-seropositive. Here the CDR3 DNA reads TGCGCCAGCAACAGGGAGCCCAATTACGAGCAGTACTTC. The encoded protein is CASNREPNYEQYF. The full variable domain, rest sourced from reference TRBV5-1 and TRBJ2-7, is KAGVTQTPRYLIKTRGQQVTLSCSPISGHRSVSWYQQTPGQGLQFLFEYFSETQRNKGNFPGRFSGRQFSNSRSEMNVSTLELGDSALYLCASNREPNYEQYFGPGTRLTVT.